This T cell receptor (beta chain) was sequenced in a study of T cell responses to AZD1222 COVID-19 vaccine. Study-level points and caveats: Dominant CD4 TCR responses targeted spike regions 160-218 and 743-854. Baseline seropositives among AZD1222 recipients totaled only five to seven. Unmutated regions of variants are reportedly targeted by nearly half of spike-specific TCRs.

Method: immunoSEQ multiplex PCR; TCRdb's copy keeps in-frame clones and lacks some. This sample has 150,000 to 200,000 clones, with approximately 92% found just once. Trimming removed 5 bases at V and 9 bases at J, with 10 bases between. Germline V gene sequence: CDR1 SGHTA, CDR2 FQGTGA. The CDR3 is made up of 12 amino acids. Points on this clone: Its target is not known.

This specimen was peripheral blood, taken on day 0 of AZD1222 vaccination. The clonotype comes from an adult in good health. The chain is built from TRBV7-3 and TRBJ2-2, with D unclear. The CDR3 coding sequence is TGTGCCAGCAGCCCAGATTTCCGGGAGCTGTTTTTT. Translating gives CASSPDFRELFF.